The TCR beta chain described here comes from a study of CD8+ T cells in alopecia areata. Study context: The drug, oral tofacitinib, was given to treated patients at 5 to 10 mg twice daily.

From germline, CDR1 is MGHRA and CDR2 YSYEKL. The V and J ends lost 0 bases and 3 bases respectively, with 15 bases between them. The CDR3 length is 17 residues. Study-level points and caveats: Shared TCR sequences were less clear between patients than in mice, possibly partly from HLA diversity. The study found higher clonality in lesional than normal scalp, especially in alopecia totalis/universalis.

PBMCs, the starting material, were the source of sorted CD4+ and CD8+ T cells. As concerns this clone: Its specificity is not known.

Isolated RNA was reverse transcribed into cDNA used as the sequencing template. Method: immunoSEQ multiplex PCR; TCRdb's copy keeps in-frame clones and lacks some. The sample holds 160,000 or so clones; around 71% are singletons and the top ten take about an eighth. This sample comprised CD8+ T cells sorted from blood, obtained at week 0. The chain is built from TRBV4-1 and TRBJ1-5; the D is unclear. This clonotype originated in a human donor with alopecia areata. The CDR3 is CASSQDLAQSTNQPQHF. CDR3 in DNA: TGCGCCAGCAGCCAAGATCTTGCACAGAGCACCAATCAGCCCCAGCATTTT.